This T cell receptor (beta chain) is from a study of breast tumors, draining lymph nodes, adjacent tissues. Points from the study as a whole: Tumor repertoires ranked between lymph nodes and nontumor tissue in diversity, with V and J gene preferences.

Regarding this clonotype: What it binds is not known.

TCRdb reanalysed the multiplex PCR reads using MiXCR and keeps one entry per CDR3 protein. The sample carries over 250,000 distinct CDR3 sequences, around 30% recorded once. V lost 5 bases and J 4 bases, leaving 23 bases between the germline ends. This CDR3 region has 17 residues. The germline V gene encodes CDR1 MGHRA and CDR2 YSYEKL. Breast cancer patients provided tissue from their axillary draining lymph nodes. The chain joins TRBV4-1 to TRBJ2-5, with D maybe TRBD2 (7 bases). The clonotype originates from a female donor with breast cancer. Some clones in this sample may be carry-over from other donors' samples. Sequenced material: axillary lymph node tissue. The CDR3 sequence: CASSNWPTGTMGETQYF. DNA of the CDR3: TGCGCCAGCAGCAACTGGCCCACAGGGACTATGGGAGAGACCCAGTACTTC.